These T cell receptor beta chains were read from a single sample in a study of blood T cell repertoires in COVID-19. Generated by immunoSEQ multiplex PCR, the TCRdb table keeps only in-frame clones and is missing some. Of some 95,000 clones listed, around 93% are singletons. The sample consisted of peripheral blood. Receptors originate from a human donor with active COVID-19. The donor label of this sample is uncertain. The CDR3 runs from the conserved cysteine through the conserved F or W. The D gene is left open where the match is weak. Clone size is not always given. Where it is, it says once, few, many or a class for expanded clones.

d_call	j_call	cdr3_length	v_call	clone_size	cdr3_aa	cdr3_nt
-	TRBJ2-7	14	TRBV29-1	-	CSVDPTGSSYEQYF	TGCAGCGTTGACCCGACAGGCTCCTCCTACGAGCAGTACTTC
-	TRBJ2-7	15	TRBV9	-	CASSPRQAGVGEQYF	TGTGCCAGCAGCCCGCGCCAGGCGGGCGTGGGCGAGCAGTACTTC
-	TRBJ1-3	15	TRBV5-1	-	CASSVDGTSGNTIYF	TGCGCCAGCAGCGTGGACGGTACCTCTGGAAACACCATATATTTT
-	TRBJ1-6	15	TRBV5-4	few	CASSLTGIPNSPLHF	TGTGCCAGCAGCTTGACCGGGATCCCTAATTCACCCCTCCACTTT
TRBD2	TRBJ2-3	19	TRBV6-4	-	CASSEVGTSGGAPGSAQYF	TGTGCCAGCAGTGAGGTCGGGACTAGCGGGGGGGCCCCTGGTTCAGCGCAGTATTTT
-	TRBJ1-1	13	TRBV12-3/TRBV12-4	-	CASSRGQNTEAFF	TGTGCCAGCAGTCGGGGACAGAACACTGAAGCTTTCTTT
TRBD1	TRBJ1-2	13	TRBV29-1	-	CSVTGTGDGGYTF	TGCAGCGTTACTGGGACAGGGGACGGTGGCTACACCTTC
TRBD1	TRBJ1-2	15	TRBV5-1	-	CASSPGQGVPYGYTF	TGCGCCAGCAGCCCGGGACAGGGGGTGCCCTATGGCTACACCTTC
-	TRBJ1-5	13	TRBV11-3	-	CASSLDSNQPQHF	TGTGCCAGCAGCTTAGACAGTAATCAGCCCCAGCATTTT
TRBD1	TRBJ1-4	13	TRBV5-1	-	CASSDRVDEKLFF	TGCGCCAGCAGTGACAGGGTTGATGAAAAACTGTTTTTT
TRBD1	TRBJ2-7	13	TRBV19	-	CASLGQGLGEQYF	TGTGCCAGCCTGGGACAGGGGCTGGGGGAGCAGTACTTC
-	TRBJ2-3	14	TRBV2	-	CASWYKTSTDTQYF	TGTGCCAGCTGGTATAAGACTAGCACAGATACGCAGTATTTT
-	TRBJ2-5	14	TRBV13	-	CASSSRGPGETQYF	TGTGCCAGCAGCAGCAGGGGCCCCGGGGAGACCCAGTACTTC
-	TRBJ1-1	13	TRBV6-5	-	CASKAFEDAEAFF	TGTGCCAGCAAAGCCTTCGAGGATGCGGAAGCTTTCTTT
TRBD2	TRBJ2-3	14	TRBV10-1	-	CASSVLAGGDTQYF	TGCGCCAGCAGTGTCCTAGCGGGGGGAGATACGCAGTATTTT
-	TRBJ2-1	17	TRBV13	-	CASSLVLGNGAYNEQFF	TGTGCCAGCAGCTTAGTTTTAGGGAACGGGGCCTACAATGAGCAGTTCTTC
TRBD1	TRBJ2-5	18	TRBV14	-	CASSRPGPRGLYQETQYF	TGTGCCAGCAGCCGACCGGGACCAAGGGGGCTCTACCAAGAGACCCAGTACTTC
TRBD1	TRBJ2-4	18	TRBV28	once	CASSTLLRTGLAKNIQYF	TGTGCCAGCAGTACACTCCTAAGGACAGGACTAGCCAAAAACATTCAGTACTTC
TRBD1	TRBJ1-2	12	TRBV5-4	-	CASSRTGDGYTF	TGTGCCAGCAGCCGGACAGGGGATGGCTACACCTTC
-	TRBJ1-2	18	TRBV27	-	CASSFMWGQPLANYGYTF	TGTGCCAGCAGTTTTATGTGGGGGCAGCCCCTGGCTAACTATGGCTACACCTTC
TRBD2	TRBJ2-1	16	TRBV5-1	-	CASSLVGGLAYNEQFF	TGCGCCAGCAGCTTGGTGGGGGGGTTGGCCTACAATGAGCAGTTCTTC
TRBD1	TRBJ2-3	16	TRBV4-1	-	CASLQTGVGPRDTQYF	TGCGCCAGCTTACAGACAGGGGTGGGCCCCCGAGATACGCAGTATTTT
TRBD1	TRBJ2-1	14	TRBV12-5	-	CASGPGQGGNEQFF	TGTGCTAGTGGGCCGGGACAGGGGGGGAATGAGCAGTTCTTC
-	TRBJ1-1	13	TRBV7-9	-	CASSPRQDTEAFF	TGTGCCAGCAGCCCTCGACAGGACACTGAAGCTTTCTTT
TRBD1	TRBJ1-1	17	TRBV18	-	CASSPRLAGGIGTEAFF	TGTGCCAGCTCACCACGGTTGGCAGGGGGAATAGGCACTGAAGCTTTCTTT
-	TRBJ1-5	15	TRBV19	-	CASSISTGGNQPQHF	TGTGCCAGTAGTATATCAACGGGGGGGAATCAGCCCCAGCATTTT
-	TRBJ1-5	15	TRBV2	few	CASSGERAYRQPQHF	TGTGCCAGCAGTGGAGAGAGGGCTTATCGTCAGCCCCAGCATTTT
-	TRBJ2-7	12	TRBV28	-	CASSLNRFEQYF	TGTGCCAGCAGTTTAAACAGGTTCGAGCAGTACTTC
-	TRBJ2-1	13	TRBV19	-	CASSIVAGDEQFF	TGTGCCAGTAGTATAGTGGCAGGGGATGAGCAGTTCTTC
-	TRBJ2-7	14	TRBV11-2	-	CASLSGFIDYEQYF	TGTGCCAGCCTATCCGGGTTTATTGACTACGAGCAGTACTTC
-	TRBJ1-1	14	TRBV7-9	-	CASTPRGANTEAFF	TGTGCCAGCACCCCCAGGGGAGCGAACACTGAAGCTTTCTTT
-	TRBJ1-4	15	TRBV3-1/TRBV3-2	once	CASSQETDRGEKLFF	TGTGCCAGCAGCCAAGAGACCGACCGAGGGGAAAAACTGTTTTTT
TRBD1	TRBJ2-1	14	TRBV11-2	-	CASSLGTGYYEQFF	TGTGCCAGCAGCTTAGGGACAGGGTATTATGAGCAGTTCTTC
-	TRBJ1-5	14	TRBV6-2/TRBV6-3	-	CASSYSGRDQPQHF	TGTGCCAGCAGTTACTCGGGGCGAGATCAGCCCCAGCATTTT
-	TRBJ1-2	14	TRBV11-2	-	CASSPGIANYGYTF	TGTGCCAGCAGCCCAGGCATAGCTAACTATGGCTACACCTTC
-	TRBJ1-1	15	TRBV9	-	CASSGHATGNTEAFF	TGTGCCAGCAGCGGTCATGCGACAGGGAACACTGAAGCTTTCTTT
TRBD1	TRBJ2-7	15	TRBV5-1	-	CASSLDRGASDKQYF	TGCGCCAGCAGCCTTGACAGGGGGGCGTCGGACAAGCAGTACTTC
-	TRBJ1-2	13	TRBV7-2	-	CASSLGADDGYTF	TGTGCCAGCAGCCTGGGGGCCGATGATGGCTACACCTTC
-	TRBJ1-6	19	TRBV4-1	-	CASSQDRGDRKSYNSPLHF	TGCGCCAGCAGCCAAGATCGGGGCGACAGGAAAAGCTATAATTCACCCCTCCACTTT
-	TRBJ1-1	13	TRBV29-1	-	CSVEEGGNTEAFF	TGCAGCGTTGAAGAGGGGGGGAACACTGAAGCTTTCTTT
TRBD1	TRBJ1-5	19	TRBV9	-	CASSLRGGDRAHSNQPQHF	TGTGCCAGCAGCCTGAGAGGGGGGGACAGGGCGCATAGCAATCAGCCCCAGCATTTT
TRBD1	TRBJ2-5	16	TRBV3-1/TRBV3-2	-	CASSPQGWGTEETQYF	TGTGCCAGCAGCCCTCAGGGGTGGGGGACAGAAGAGACCCAGTACTTC
-	TRBJ2-2	15	TRBV5-1	-	CASSLGSANTGELFF	TGCGCCAGCAGCTTAGGAAGCGCGAACACCGGGGAGCTGTTTTTT
TRBD2	TRBJ2-2	19	TRBV4-1	-	CASSLTYARTSGNTGELFF	TGCGCCAGCAGCCTCACCTACGCAAGAACTAGCGGAAACACCGGGGAGCTGTTTTTT
TRBD1	TRBJ1-4	14	TRBV19	-	CASSMGTGTEKLFF	TGTGCCAGTAGTATGGGGACAGGGACAGAAAAACTGTTTTTT
-	TRBJ2-5	13	TRBV7-9	-	CASSLVNQETQYF	TGTGCCAGCAGCTTAGTTAATCAGGAGACCCAGTACTTC
-	TRBJ2-1	16	TRBV13	-	CASSLLLGRAYNEQFF	TGTGCCAGCAGCTTATTACTGGGGCGCGCCTACAATGAGCAGTTCTTC
-	TRBJ1-4	12	TRBV19	-	CATSGAREKLFF	TGTGCCACTAGTGGGGCCCGCGAAAAACTGTTTTTT
-	TRBJ2-5	14	TRBV24-1	-	CATSDNTAQETQYF	TGTGCCACCAGTGATAATACAGCTCAAGAGACCCAGTACTTC
-	TRBJ2-5	14	TRBV5-1	-	CASSLGGSQETQYF	TGCGCCAGCAGCTTAGGAGGGTCCCAAGAGACCCAGTACTTC